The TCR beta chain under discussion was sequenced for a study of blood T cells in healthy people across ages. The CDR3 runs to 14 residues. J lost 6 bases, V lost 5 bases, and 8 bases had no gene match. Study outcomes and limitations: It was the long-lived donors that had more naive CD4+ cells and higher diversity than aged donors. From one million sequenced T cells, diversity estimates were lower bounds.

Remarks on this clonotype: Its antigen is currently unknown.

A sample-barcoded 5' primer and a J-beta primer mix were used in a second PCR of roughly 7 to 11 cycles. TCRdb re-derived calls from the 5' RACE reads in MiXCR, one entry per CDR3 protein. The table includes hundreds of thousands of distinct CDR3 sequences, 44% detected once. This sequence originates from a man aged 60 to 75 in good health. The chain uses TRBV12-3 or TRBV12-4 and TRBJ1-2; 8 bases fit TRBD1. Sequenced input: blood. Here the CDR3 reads CASSPQGARDGYTF. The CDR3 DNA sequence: TGTGCCAGCAGTCCCCAGGGGGCGCGGGATGGCTACACCTTC.